This is a list of T cell receptor beta chains from one sample in a study of PD-1 blockade in classical Hodgkin lymphoma. Only in-frame clones appear in the TCRdb table, and some are missing; sequencing was by immunoSEQ multiplex PCR. The data hold fewer than 95,000 clones, with 65% to 85% observed a single time. This material consisted of peripheral blood mononuclear cells (PBMCs), taken before the fourth cycle of nivolumab. These receptors all come from a human donor with classical Hodgkin lymphoma. CDR3s include the opening cysteine and the closing phenylalanine or tryptophan. D genes are given only for firm matches. For some rows the clone size is stated as once, few or many, or as a class when expanded; others skip it.

v_call	d_call	clone_size	j_call	cdr3_nt	cdr3_aa
TRBV7-8	-	-	TRBJ1-5	TGTGCCAGCAGCTTATACAGGTCTCAGCCCCAGCATTTT	CASSLYRSQPQHF
TRBV27	-	many	TRBJ2-7	TGTGCCACATCTCAGTTGGTAGCGGCGGGGATATACGAGCAGTACTTC	CATSQLVAAGIYEQYF
TRBV18	TRBD1	-	TRBJ2-7	TGTGCCAGCTCACCAGAAACGGGACAGGGCCGCGAGCAGTACTTC	CASSPETGQGREQYF
TRBV25-1	-	once	TRBJ1-6	TGTGCCAGCAGTGAATCTACGGCGAGCTCCTATAATTCACCCCTCCACTTT	CASSESTASSYNSPLHF
TRBV5-1	-	few	TRBJ2-2	TGCGCCAGCAGCTTGGGAATGGGCGAGTCCGGGGAGCTGTTTTTT	CASSLGMGESGELFF
TRBV7-9	TRBD1	-	TRBJ2-1	TGTGCCAGCAGCATCCAGGGGGCAGTCAATGAGCAGTTCTTC	CASSIQGAVNEQFF
TRBV19	TRBD1	-	TRBJ1-1	TGTGCCAGTAGTTTGGACAGGGACACTGAAGCTTTCTTT	CASSLDRDTEAFF
TRBV4-1	TRBD2	-	TRBJ2-7	TGCGCCAGCAGCCAGGTGAGCGGGAGGGGACCCTACGAGCAGTACTTC	CASSQVSGRGPYEQYF
TRBV27	-	-	TRBJ1-5	TGTGCCAGCAGTTATTACGCCAATCAGCCCCAGCATTTT	CASSYYANQPQHF
TRBV6-6	-	-	TRBJ2-1	TGTGCCAGCAGTAGTCCCCGGACTCGCAATGAGCAGTTCTTC	CASSSPRTRNEQFF
TRBV6-5	TRBD2	-	TRBJ2-1	TGTGCCAGCAGTTACCGGTCTAGCGGGAGGGTTGAGCAGTTCTTC	CASSYRSSGRVEQFF
TRBV18	-	-	TRBJ1-5	TGTGCCAGCTCTTCGACCTGGCGGGATCAGCCCCAGCATTTT	CASSSTWRDQPQHF
TRBV5-1	-	-	TRBJ1-2	TGCGCCAGCAGCCCTCGAACGGGGAATTTCGCCTATGGCTACACCTTC	CASSPRTGNFAYGYTF
TRBV13	-	-	TRBJ2-7	TGTGCCAGCAGCTTAGATCACAAGGGCTACGAGCAGTACTTC	CASSLDHKGYEQYF
TRBV2	-	-	TRBJ2-2	TGTGCCAGCAGTAGAGATGGGAAGGGAAACACCGGGGAGCTGTTTTTT	CASSRDGKGNTGELFF
TRBV10-3	-	-	TRBJ1-1	TGTGCCATCAGTGAGTCGAGGGACGGGAACACTGAAGCTTTCTTT	CAISESRDGNTEAFF
TRBV9	TRBD1	-	TRBJ1-3	TGTGCCAGCGGGCGTGGGGACAGACCTGGAAACACCATATATTTT	CASGRGDRPGNTIYF
TRBV28	TRBD1	-	TRBJ2-7	TGTGCCAGCAGTTTGGGTCAGGGGGTCCACGAGCAGTACTTC	CASSLGQGVHEQYF
TRBV2	-	-	TRBJ1-4	TGTGCCGGGGGGCAGGGGTCTAATGAAAAACTGTTTTTT	CAGGQGSNEKLFF
TRBV2	-	-	TRBJ2-1	TGTGCCAGCAAGTATGGCAGGGGAGGTCTTGTGTACAATGAGCAGTTCTTC	CASKYGRGGLVYNEQFF
TRBV4-3	-	-	TRBJ1-3	TGCGCCAGCAGTCCAGATGCTTACTCTGGAAACACCATATATTTT	CASSPDAYSGNTIYF
TRBV5-1	TRBD2	-	TRBJ2-7	TGCGCCAGCAGCTTGTCCGGGACTAGCATCGGCGAGCAGTACTTC	CASSLSGTSIGEQYF
TRBV28	TRBD2	few	TRBJ2-1	TGTGCCAGCACCCAGACTAGCGGGGTGTACAATGAGCAGTTCTTC	CASTQTSGVYNEQFF
TRBV6-5	-	-	TRBJ1-3	TGTGCCAGCAGCCCCGGGCACTCTGGAAACACCATATATTTT	CASSPGHSGNTIYF